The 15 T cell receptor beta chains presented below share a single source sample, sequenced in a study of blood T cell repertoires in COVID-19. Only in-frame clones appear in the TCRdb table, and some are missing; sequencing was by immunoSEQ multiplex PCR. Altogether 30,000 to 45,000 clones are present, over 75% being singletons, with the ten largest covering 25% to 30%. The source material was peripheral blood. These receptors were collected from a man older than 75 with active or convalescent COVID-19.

The CDR3 here is CSVEGVGLEDEQYF. CDR3 DNA: TGCAGCGTTGAAGGGGTAGGTCTAGAAGACGAGCAGTACTTC. The V call is TRBV29-1, the J call TRBJ2-7; D is uncertain. The germline gives CDR1 SQVTM, CDR2 ANQGSEA. There are 14 residues in the CDR3. With 1 base removed from V and 5 bases from J, the gap between germline ends came to 15 bases.

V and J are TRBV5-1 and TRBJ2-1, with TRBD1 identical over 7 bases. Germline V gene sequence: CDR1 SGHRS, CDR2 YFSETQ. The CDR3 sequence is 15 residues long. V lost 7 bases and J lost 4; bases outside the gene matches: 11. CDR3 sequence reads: CASGLRTGDYNEQFF. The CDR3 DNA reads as TGCGCCAGCGGGCTCCGGACAGGTGATTACAATGAGCAGTTCTTC.

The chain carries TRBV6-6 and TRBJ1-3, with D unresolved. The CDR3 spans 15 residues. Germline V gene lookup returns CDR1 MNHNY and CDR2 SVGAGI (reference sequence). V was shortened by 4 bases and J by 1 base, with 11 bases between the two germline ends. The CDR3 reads CASSSDTRSGNTIYF. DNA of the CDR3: TGTGCCAGCAGTTCCGATACCAGATCTGGAAACACCATATATTTT.

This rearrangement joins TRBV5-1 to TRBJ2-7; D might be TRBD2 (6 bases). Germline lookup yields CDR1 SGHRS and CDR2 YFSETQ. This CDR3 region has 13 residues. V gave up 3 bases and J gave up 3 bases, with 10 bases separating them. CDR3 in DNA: TGCGCCAGCAGCTCCGGGGGATACTACGAGCAGTACTTC. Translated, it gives CASSSGGYYEQYF.

CDR3 region: CASSPTAGFGQFF. DNA of the CDR3: TGTGCCAGTAGTCCAACCGCAGGGTTTGGGCAGTTCTTC. V gene TRBV19 combines with J gene TRBJ2-1; D may be TRBD1 (5 bases). The germline V and J ends were trimmed by 5 bases and 12 bases, with 17 bases remaining between them. Germline values: CDR1 LNHDA, CDR2 SQIVND (reference sequence). The CDR3 runs 13 residues.

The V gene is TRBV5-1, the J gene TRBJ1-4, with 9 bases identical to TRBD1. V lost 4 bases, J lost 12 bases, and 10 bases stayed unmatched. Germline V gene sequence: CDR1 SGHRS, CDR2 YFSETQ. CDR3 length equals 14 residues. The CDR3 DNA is TGCGCCAGCAGCCTCGACAGGGGGATTGATCAACTGTTTTTT. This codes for CASSLDRGIDQLFF.

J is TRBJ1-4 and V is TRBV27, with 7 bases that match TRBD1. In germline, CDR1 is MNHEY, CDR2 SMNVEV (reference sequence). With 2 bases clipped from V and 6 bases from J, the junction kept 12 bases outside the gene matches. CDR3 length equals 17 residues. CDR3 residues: CASSLEGGPGWDEKLFF. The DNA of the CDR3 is TGTGCCAGCAGTTTAGAAGGGGGCCCCGGGTGGGATGAAAAACTGTTTTTT. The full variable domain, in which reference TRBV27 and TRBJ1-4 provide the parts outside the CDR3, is EAQVTQNPRYLITVTGKKLTVTCSQNMNHEYMSWYRQDPGLGLRQIYYSMNVEVTDKGDVPEGYKVSRKEKRNFPLILESPSPNQTSLYFCASSLEGGPGWDEKLFFGSGTQLSVL.

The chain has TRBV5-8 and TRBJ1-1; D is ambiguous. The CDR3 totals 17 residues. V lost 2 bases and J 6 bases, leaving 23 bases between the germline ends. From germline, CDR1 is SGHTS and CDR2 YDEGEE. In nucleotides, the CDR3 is TGTGCCAGCAGCTTTAGTAGACGCGGGGTCGGTAGCGCTGAAGCTTTCTTT. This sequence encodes CASSFSRRGVGSAEAFF.

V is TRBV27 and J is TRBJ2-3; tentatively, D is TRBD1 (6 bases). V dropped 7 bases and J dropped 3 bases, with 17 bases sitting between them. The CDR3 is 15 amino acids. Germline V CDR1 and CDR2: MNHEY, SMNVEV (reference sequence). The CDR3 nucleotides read TGTGCCAGCAAGGGACATCGCAGAGAGACAGATACGCAGTATTTT. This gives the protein CASKGHRRETDTQYF.

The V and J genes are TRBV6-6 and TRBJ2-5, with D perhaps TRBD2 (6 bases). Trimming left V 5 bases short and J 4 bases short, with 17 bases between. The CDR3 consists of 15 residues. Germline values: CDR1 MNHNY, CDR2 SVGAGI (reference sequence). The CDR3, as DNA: TGTGCCAGCAGTCCCATCGGGAGTCGGGGAGAGACCCAGTACTTC. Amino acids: CASSPIGSRGETQYF.

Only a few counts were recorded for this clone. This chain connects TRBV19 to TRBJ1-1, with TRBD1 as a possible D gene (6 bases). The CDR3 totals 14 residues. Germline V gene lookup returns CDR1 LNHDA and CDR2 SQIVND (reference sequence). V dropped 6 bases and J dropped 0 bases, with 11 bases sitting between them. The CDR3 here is CASRGPGVNTEAFF. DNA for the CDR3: TGTGCCAGTAGGGGACCAGGGGTGAACACTGAAGCTTTCTTT. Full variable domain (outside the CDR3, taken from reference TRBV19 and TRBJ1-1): DGGITQSPKYLFRKEGQNVTLSCEQNLNHDAMYWYRQDPGQGLRLIYYSQIVNDFQKGDIAEGYSVSREKKESFPLTVTSAQKNPTAFYLCASRGPGVNTEAFFGQGTRLTVV.

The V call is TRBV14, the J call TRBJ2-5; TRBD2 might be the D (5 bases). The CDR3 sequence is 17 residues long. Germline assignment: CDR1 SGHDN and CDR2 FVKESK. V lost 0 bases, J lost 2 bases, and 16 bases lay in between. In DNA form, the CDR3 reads TGTGCCAGCAGCCAAGATTTCGGGGTACGGCCTCAAGAGACCCAGTACTTC. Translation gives CASSQDFGVRPQETQYF.

The CDR3 loop reads CASSAVSTGTGELFF. CDR3 bases: TGTGCCAGCAGCGCCGTCAGTACAGGGACCGGGGAGCTGTTTTTT. This chain connects TRBV11-2 to TRBJ2-2, with D perhaps TRBD1 (6 bases). CDR3 length: 15 amino acids. Germline V gene sequence: CDR1 SGHAT, CDR2 FQNNGV. V was pared by 5 bases and J by 5 bases, with 15 bases between.

The DNA of the CDR3 is TGTGCCAGCACCCCGGACAGGATTAATTCACCCCTCCACTTT. Amino acid sequence: CASTPDRINSPLHF. This chain connects TRBV6-5 to TRBJ1-6; TRBD1 matches at 7 bases. With 7 bases clipped from V and 6 bases from J, the junction kept 6 bases outside the gene matches. There are 14 residues in the CDR3. Germline V gene data show CDR1 as MNHEY and CDR2 as SVGAGI.

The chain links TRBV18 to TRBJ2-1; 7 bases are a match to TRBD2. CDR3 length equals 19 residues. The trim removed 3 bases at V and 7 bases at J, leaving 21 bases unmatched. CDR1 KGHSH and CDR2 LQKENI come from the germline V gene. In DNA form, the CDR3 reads TGTGCCAGCTCACCCATCATCGGGTCTAGCGGCCCCTCGGGTAATGAGCAGTTCTTC. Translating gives CASSPIIGSSGPSGNEQFF.